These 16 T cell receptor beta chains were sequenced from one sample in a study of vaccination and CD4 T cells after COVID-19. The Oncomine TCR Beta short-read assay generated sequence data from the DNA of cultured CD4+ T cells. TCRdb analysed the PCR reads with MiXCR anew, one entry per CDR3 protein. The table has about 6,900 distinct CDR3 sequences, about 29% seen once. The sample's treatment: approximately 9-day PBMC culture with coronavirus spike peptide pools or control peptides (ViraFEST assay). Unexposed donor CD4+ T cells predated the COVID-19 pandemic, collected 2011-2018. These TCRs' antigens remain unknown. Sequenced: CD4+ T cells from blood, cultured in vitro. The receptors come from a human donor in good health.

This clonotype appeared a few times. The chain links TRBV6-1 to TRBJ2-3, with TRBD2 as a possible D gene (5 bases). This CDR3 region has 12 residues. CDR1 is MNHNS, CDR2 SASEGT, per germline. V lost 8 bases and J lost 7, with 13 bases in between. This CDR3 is CASEVMTNTQYF. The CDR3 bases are TGTGCCAGCGAAGTAATGACTAATACGCAGTATTTT.

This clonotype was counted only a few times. Here the CDR3 reads CSAARTSGQETQYF. In DNA, the CDR3 is TGCAGTGCCGCCCGGACTAGCGGGCAAGAGACCCAGTACTTC. This chain links TRBV20-1 with TRBJ2-5, with 11 bases lining up with TRBD2. CDR1 DFQATT and CDR2 SNEGSKA come from the germline V gene (reference sequence). The junction had 5 bases not matched to a gene; V was cut back by 6 bases and J by 2 bases. This CDR3 spans 14 amino acids.

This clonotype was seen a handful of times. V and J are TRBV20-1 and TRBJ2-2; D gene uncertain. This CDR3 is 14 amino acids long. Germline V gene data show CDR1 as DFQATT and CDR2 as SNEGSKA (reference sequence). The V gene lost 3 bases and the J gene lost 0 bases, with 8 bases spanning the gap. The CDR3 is CSARPPANTGELFF. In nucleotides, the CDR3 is TGCAGTGCTAGGCCACCAGCGAACACCGGGGAGCTGTTTTTT.

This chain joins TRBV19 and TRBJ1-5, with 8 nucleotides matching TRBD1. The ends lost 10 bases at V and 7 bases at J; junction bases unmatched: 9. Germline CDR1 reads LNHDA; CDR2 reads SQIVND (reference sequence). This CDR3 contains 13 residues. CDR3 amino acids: CATEGQGRQPQHF. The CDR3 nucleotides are TGTGCCACTGAAGGACAGGGTAGACAGCCCCAGCATTTT.

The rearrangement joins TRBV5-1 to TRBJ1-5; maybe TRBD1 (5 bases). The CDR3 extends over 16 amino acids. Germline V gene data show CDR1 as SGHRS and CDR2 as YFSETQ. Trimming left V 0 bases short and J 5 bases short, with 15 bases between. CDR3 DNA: TGCGCCAGCAGCTTGGGGATTGGGGGAGGGTATCAGCCCCAGCATTTT. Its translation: CASSLGIGGGYQPQHF.

The CDR3 loop is CASGQDTHQTQYF. CDR3 in DNA: TGTGCCAGTGGGCAGGACACTCACCAGACCCAGTACTTC. The gene calls are TRBV30 and TRBJ2-5, with D possibly being TRBD1 (5 bases). V lost 8 bases and J 6 bases, leaving 19 bases between the germline ends. CDR1 is GTSNPN and CDR2 is SVGIG in the germline V gene (reference sequence). This CDR3 has 13 residues.

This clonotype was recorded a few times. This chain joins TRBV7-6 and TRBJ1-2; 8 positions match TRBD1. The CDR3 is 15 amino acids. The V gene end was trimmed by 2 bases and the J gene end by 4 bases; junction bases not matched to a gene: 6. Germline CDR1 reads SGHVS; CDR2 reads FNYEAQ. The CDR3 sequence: CASSLSQGAGYGYTF. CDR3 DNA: TGTGCCAGCAGCTTATCTCAGGGGGCGGGCTATGGCTACACCTTC.

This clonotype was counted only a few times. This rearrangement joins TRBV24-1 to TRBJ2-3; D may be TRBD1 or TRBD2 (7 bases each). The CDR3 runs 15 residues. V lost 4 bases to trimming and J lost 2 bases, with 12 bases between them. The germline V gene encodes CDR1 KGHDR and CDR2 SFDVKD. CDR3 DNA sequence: TGTGCCACCAGTGAAGCGGGACAGAACACAGATACGCAGTATTTT. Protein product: CATSEAGQNTDTQYF.

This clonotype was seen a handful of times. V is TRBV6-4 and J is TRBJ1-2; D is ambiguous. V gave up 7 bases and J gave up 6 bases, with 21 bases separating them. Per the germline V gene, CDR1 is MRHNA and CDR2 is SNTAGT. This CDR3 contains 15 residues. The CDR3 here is CASKGEGSDRNGYTF. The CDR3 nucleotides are TGTGCCAGCAAGGGAGAAGGGAGTGATCGGAATGGCTACACCTTC.

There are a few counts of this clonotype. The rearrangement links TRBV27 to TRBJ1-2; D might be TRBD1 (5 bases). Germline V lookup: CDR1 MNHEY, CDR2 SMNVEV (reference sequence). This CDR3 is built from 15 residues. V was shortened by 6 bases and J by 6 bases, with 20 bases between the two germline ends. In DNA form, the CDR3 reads TGTGCCAGCAGCCCAGCCTTAGGTGGGACCGATGGCTACACCTTC. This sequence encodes CASSPALGGTDGYTF.

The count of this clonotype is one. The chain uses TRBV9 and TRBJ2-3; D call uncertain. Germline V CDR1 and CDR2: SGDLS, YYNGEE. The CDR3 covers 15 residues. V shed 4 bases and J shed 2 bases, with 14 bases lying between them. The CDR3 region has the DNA TGTGCCAGCAGCCTCCTGGGGAACCCCACAGATACGCAGTATTTT. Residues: CASSLLGNPTDTQYF.

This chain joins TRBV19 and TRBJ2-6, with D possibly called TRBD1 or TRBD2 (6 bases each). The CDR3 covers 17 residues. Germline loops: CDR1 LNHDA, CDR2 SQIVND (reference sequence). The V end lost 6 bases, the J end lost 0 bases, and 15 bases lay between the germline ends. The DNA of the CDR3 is TGTGCCAGTAGGGAGGGACACCACCGCTCTGGGGCCAACGTCCTGACTTTC. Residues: CASREGHHRSGANVLTF.

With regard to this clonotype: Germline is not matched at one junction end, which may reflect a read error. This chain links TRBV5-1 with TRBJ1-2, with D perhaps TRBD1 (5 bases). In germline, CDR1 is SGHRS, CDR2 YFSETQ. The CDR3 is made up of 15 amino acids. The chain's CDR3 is CAGSLEFPLGGGYTF. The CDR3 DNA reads TGCGCCGGCAGCTTGGAATTCCCCCTCGGGGGTGGCTACACCTTC. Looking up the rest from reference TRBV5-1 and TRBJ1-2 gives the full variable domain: KAGVTQTPRYLIKTRGQQVTLSCSPISGHRSVSWYQQTPGQGLQFLFEYFSETQRNKGNFPGRFSGRQFSNSRSEMNVSTLELGDSALYLCAGSLEFPLGGGYTFGSGTRLTVV.

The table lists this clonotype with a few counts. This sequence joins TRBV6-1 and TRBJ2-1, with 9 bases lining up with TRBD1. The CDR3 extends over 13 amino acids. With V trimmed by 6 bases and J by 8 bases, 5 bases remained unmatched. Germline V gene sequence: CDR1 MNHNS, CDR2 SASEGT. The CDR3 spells CASRGDRAHEQFF. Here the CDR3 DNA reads TGTGCCAGCAGGGGGGACAGGGCCCATGAGCAGTTCTTC.

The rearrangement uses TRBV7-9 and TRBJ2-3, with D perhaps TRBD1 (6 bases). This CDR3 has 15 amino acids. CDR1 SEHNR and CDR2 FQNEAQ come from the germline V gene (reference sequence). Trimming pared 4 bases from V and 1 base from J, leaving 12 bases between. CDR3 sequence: CASSWDGGRTDTQYF. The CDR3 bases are TGTGCCAGCAGCTGGGATGGGGGCCGCACAGATACGCAGTATTTT.

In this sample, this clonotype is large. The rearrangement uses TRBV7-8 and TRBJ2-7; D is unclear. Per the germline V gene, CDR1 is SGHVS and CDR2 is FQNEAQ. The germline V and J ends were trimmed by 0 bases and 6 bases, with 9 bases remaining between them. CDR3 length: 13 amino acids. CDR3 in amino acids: CASSLAQDREQYF. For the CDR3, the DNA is TGTGCCAGCAGCTTAGCGCAGGATCGCGAGCAGTACTTC.